This T cell receptor beta chain was sequenced for a study of T cell responses to AZD1222 COVID-19 vaccine. Study at large: Both about-4-week and about-12-week second-dose recipients were combined. Regarding the study as a whole: Possibly, clonal diversity was underestimated; donors were largely white British and included more females.

Produced via immunoSEQ multiplex PCR; TCRdb's table is partial and in-frame only. The table has around 92,000 clones, about nine tenths seen once. There are 16 residues in the CDR3. V gave up 4 bases and J gave up 1 base; unmatched junction bases: 6. The germline V gene has CDR1 SGHTA and CDR2 FQGNSA. This clone has only a few counts. Its antigen is unidentified. The source of this sequence is an adult in good health. The chain has TRBV7-2 and TRBJ1-4; 7 bases line up with TRBD1. The sample here was peripheral blood, taken on day 0 of AZD1222 vaccination. The CDR3, as DNA: TGTGCCAGCAGCTCACAGGGGATTCGAACTAATGAAAAACTGTTTTTT. This encodes CASSSQGIRTNEKLFF.